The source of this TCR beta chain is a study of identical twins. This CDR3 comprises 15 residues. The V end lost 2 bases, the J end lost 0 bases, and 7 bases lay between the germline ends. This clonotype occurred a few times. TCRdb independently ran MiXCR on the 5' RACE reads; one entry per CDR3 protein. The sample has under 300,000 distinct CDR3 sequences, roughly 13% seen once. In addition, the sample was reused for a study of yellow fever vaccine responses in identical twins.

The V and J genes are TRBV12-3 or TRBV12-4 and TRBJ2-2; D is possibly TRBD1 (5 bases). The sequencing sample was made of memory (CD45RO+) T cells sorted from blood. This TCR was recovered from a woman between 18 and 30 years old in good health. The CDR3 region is CASSLMTANTGELFF. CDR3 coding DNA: TGTGCCAGCAGTTTAATGACAGCGAACACCGGGGAGCTGTTTTTT.